A selection of T cell receptor beta chains follows, all from one sample in a study of graft-versus-host responses after intestinal transplantation. What these receptors recognize is not known. Clones were read by immunoSEQ multiplex PCR, and TCRdb kept only the in-frame ones, dropping some. The profile shows 70,000 to 95,000 clones, approximately 95% of them singletons. Source: unstimulated CD8+ T cells sorted from spleen or lymph node cells, taken before transplant. Receptors were obtained from a human donor who was the organ donor for an intestinal transplant. CDR3s include the opening cysteine and the closing phenylalanine or tryptophan. The D gene is left open where the match is weak. Not every row has a clone size; where given, it reads once, few, many or a size class.

clone size,D gene,J gene,V gene,CDR3 DNA,CDR3 protein
NA,TRBD1,TRBJ1-2,TRBV4-2,TGTGCCAGCAGCCAAGATCACGGAGCCGGGACAGGGGTCGGCTACACCTTC,CASSQDHGAGTGVGYTF
NA,NA,TRBJ2-3,TRBV6-5,TGTGCCAGCAGGGGACTGACGGAAAGCACAGATACGCAGTATTTT,CASRGLTESTDTQYF
NA,TRBD1,TRBJ1-5,TRBV28,TGTGCCAGCAGCCTAAGGCAGGGGGCGTTAGCTCAGCCCCAGCATTTT,CASSLRQGALAQPQHF
NA,TRBD1,TRBJ2-2,TRBV29-1,TGCAGCGTGGAAACGACAGGGGGGAACACCGGGGAGCTGTTTTTT,CSVETTGGNTGELFF
once,TRBD2,TRBJ2-2,TRBV9,TGTGCCAGCAGCGTATATTCCAGCGGGGCGAACACCGGGGAGCTGTTTTTT,CASSVYSSGANTGELFF
NA,NA,TRBJ1-2,TRBV21-1,TGTGCCAGCAGCAAATGTGTCGGGACAGGTCCTAACTATGGCTACACCTTC,CASSKCVGTGPNYGYTF
NA,NA,TRBJ1-2,TRBV14,TGTGCCAGCAGCCAAGAAGGGGGGGGAGGTTCTGGCTACACCTTC,CASSQEGGGGSGYTF
NA,NA,TRBJ2-1,TRBV4-3,TGCGCCAGCAGCCCCAGTCTCTCATACAATGAGCAGTTCTTC,CASSPSLSYNEQFF
NA,NA,TRBJ2-1,TRBV4-1,TGCGCCAGCAGCCAAGAGCCCCCGAGCTCCTACAATGAGCAGTTCTTC,CASSQEPPSSYNEQFF
NA,TRBD2,TRBJ2-3,TRBV7-9,TGTGCCAGCAGCTTAGGTCCGAGGGAGGGAGATACGCAGTATTTT,CASSLGPREGDTQYF
NA,NA,TRBJ2-7,TRBV7-7,TGTGCTAGCAGCTTAGGTGTGGGCCTTTCCTACGAGCAGTACTTC,CASSLGVGLSYEQYF
NA,NA,TRBJ2-4,TRBV5-6,TGTGCCAGCAGCTTGCAGGGGCCTGAAAACATTCAGTACTTC,CASSLQGPENIQYF
NA,TRBD1,TRBJ2-7,TRBV18,TGTGCCAGCTCACCGGTCAGGGGGCTGCCTCCCTACGAGCAGTACTTC,CASSPVRGLPPYEQYF
NA,TRBD1,TRBJ2-3,TRBV6-5,TGTGCCAGCAGCCAGGACAGGGCGAGCACAGATACGCAGTATTTT,CASSQDRASTDTQYF
NA,TRBD2,TRBJ2-1,TRBV5-6,TGTGCCAGCAGTGGGGCGGGAGGGCCCTCGCAGTTCTTC,CASSGAGGPSQFF
NA,NA,TRBJ2-1,TRBV5-4,TGTGCCAGCGGGGCAGGGCTATACAATGAGCAGTTCTTC,CASGAGLYNEQFF
NA,TRBD2,TRBJ2-7,TRBV6-1,TGTGCCAGCAGTGAGCGGGGGTTATACGAGCAGTACTTC,CASSERGLYEQYF
NA,NA,TRBJ2-7,TRBV7-8,TGTGCCAGCAGCCCCATGGGGGGCGAGCAGTACTTC,CASSPMGGEQYF
NA,TRBD2,TRBJ2-1,TRBV28,TGTGCCAGCAGTGGATCCGGGACTAGCGGGGCCGATTCCTACAATGAGCAGTTCTTC,CASSGSGTSGADSYNEQFF
NA,NA,TRBJ2-7,TRBV10-3,TGTGCCATCAGTGAGTCGAAGTGGCAGGTCCACGAGCAGTACTTC,CAISESKWQVHEQYF
NA,NA,TRBJ2-7,TRBV18,TGTGCCAGCTCACTTCCCCGCGGGGACTACGAGCAGTACTTC,CASSLPRGDYEQYF
few,NA,TRBJ1-2,TRBV2,TGTGCCAGCAGTGAAGCGCCGGCTAACTATGGCTACACCTTC,CASSEAPANYGYTF
few,NA,TRBJ1-6,TRBV30,TGTGCCTGGAGTCAATATTCACCCCTCCACTTT,CAWSQYSPLHF
NA,NA,TRBJ1-5,TRBV7-8,TGTGCCAGCAGCCCCAGTTATAGCAATCAGCCCCAGCATTTT,CASSPSYSNQPQHF
NA,TRBD2,TRBJ2-1,TRBV28,TGTGCCAGCAGGAGGGGGACTAGCGGGAGTTATTTCTGGTACAATGAGCAGTTCTTC,CASRRGTSGSYFWYNEQFF
NA,NA,TRBJ1-1,TRBV27,TGTGCCAGCAGTTTACGGGGGGGAAGAGAGGCTTTCTTT,CASSLRGGREAFF
NA,NA,TRBJ1-1,TRBV19,TGTGCCAGTAGGCATACAGTGAACACTGAAGCTTTCTTT,CASRHTVNTEAFF
NA,NA,TRBJ1-3,TRBV27,TGTGCCAGCACGAGCTCATCCTCTGGAAACACCATATATTTT,CASTSSSSGNTIYF
once,NA,TRBJ2-2,TRBV7-6,TGTGCCAGCAGCTTAGCAAGCGTTGACGGGGAGCTGTTTTTT,CASSLASVDGELFF
NA,NA,TRBJ1-2,TRBV10-3,TGTGCCATCAGTGAGGGACGGAAGAGGGATGGCTACACCTTC,CAISEGRKRDGYTF
few,NA,TRBJ1-2,TRBV2,TGTGCCAGCAGTGACGCAGGATCTGTCTATGGCTACACCTTC,CASSDAGSVYGYTF
NA,NA,TRBJ1-4,TRBV7-9,TGTGCCAGCAGCTTATACGTTGGGGGGAGTGAAAAACTGTTTTTT,CASSLYVGGSEKLFF
NA,NA,TRBJ2-4,TRBV11-2,TGTGCCAGCAGCCTACGGGGGGCCAGGAAAAACATTCAGTACTTC,CASSLRGARKNIQYF
NA,NA,TRBJ2-1,TRBV27,TGTGCCAGCAGTTTTCAAGGAACGGGTAATGAGCAGTTCTTC,CASSFQGTGNEQFF
NA,NA,TRBJ2-3,TRBV27,TGTGCCAGCAGCACACCCTCAGATACGCAGTATTTT,CASSTPSDTQYF